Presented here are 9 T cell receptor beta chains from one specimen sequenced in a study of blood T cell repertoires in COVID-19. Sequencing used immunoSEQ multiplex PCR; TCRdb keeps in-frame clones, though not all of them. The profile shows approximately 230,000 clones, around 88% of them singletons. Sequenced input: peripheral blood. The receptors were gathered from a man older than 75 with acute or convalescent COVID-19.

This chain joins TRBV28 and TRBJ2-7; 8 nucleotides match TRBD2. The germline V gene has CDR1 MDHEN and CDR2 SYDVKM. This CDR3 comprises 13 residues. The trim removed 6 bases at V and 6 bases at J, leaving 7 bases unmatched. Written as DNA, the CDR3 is TGTGCCAGCAGACCAGCGGGAGTGGGCGAGCAGTACTTC. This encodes CASRPAGVGEQYF.

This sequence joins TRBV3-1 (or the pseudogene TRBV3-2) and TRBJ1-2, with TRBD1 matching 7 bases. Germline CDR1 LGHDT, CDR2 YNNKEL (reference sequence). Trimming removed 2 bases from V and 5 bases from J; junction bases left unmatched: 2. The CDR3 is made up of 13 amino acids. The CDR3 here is CASSQKGAYGYTF. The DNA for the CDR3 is TGTGCCAGCAGCCAAAAGGGGGCGTATGGCTACACCTTC.

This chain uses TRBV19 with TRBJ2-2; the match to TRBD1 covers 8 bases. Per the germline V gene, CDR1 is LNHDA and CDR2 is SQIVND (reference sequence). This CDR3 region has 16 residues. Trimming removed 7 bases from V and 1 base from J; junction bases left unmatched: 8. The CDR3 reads CASTYSGTGNTGELFF. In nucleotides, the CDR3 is TGTGCCAGTACCTACTCCGGGACAGGGAACACCGGGGAGCTGTTTTTT.

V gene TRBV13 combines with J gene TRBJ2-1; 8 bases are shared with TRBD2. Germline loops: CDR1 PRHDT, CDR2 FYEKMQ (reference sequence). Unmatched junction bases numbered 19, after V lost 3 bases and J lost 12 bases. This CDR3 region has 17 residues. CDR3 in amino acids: CASSLRLAGDDGAAQFF. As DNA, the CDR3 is TGTGCCAGCAGCTTGAGGCTAGCGGGTGACGACGGGGCCGCGCAGTTCTTC.

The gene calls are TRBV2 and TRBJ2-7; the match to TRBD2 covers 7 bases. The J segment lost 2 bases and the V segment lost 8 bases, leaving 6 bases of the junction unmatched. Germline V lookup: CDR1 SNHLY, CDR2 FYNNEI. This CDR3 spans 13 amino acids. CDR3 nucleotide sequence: TGTGCCAGCGGGTGGGAGGGAACCTACGAGCAGTACTTC. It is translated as CASGWEGTYEQYF.

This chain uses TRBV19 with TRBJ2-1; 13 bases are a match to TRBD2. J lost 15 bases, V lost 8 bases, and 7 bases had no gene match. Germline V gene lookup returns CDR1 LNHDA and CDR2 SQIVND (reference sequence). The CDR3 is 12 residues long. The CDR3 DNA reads TGTGCCAGTTCCCCGGGACTAGCGGGGAGGTTCTTC. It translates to CASSPGLAGRFF.

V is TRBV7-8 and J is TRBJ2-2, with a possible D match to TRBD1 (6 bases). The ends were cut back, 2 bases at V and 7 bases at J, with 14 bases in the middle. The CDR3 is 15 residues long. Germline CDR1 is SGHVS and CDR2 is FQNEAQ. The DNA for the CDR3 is TGTGCCAGCAGCTTATTCCCGGAAGGGGGCGGGGAGCTGTTTTTT. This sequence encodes CASSLFPEGGGELFF.

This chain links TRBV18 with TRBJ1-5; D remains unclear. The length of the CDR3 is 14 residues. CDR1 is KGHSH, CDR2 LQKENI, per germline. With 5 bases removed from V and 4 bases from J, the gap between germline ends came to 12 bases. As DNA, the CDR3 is TGTGCCAGCTCAACGACGGCGGATAATCAGCCCCAGCATTTT. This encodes CASSTTADNQPQHF.

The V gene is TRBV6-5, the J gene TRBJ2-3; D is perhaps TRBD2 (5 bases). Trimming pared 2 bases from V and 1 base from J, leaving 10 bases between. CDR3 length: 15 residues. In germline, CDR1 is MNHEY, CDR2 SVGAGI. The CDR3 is CASSYNRGGTDTQYF. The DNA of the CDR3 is TGTGCCAGCAGTTACAACCGGGGTGGCACAGATACGCAGTATTTT.